The 27 T cell receptor beta chains presented below share a single source sample, sequenced in a study of T cells in Graves' hyperthyroidism and ophthalmopathy. Amplified regions were TCR beta CDR3 sequences from RNA transcripts. The HTBI primer set served for first-round RT-PCR of the TCR CDR3. TCRdb called the multiplex PCR reads again in MiXCR, with one record for every CDR3 protein. The profile shows about 770,000 distinct CDR3 sequences, roughly 20% of them singletons. The sequencing input was blood. The receptors originated from a woman in her fifties or sixties with Graves' hyperthyroidism that later progressed to Graves' ophthalmopathy.

The chain is built from TRBV10-3 and TRBJ2-3, with 12 bases that match TRBD1. The CDR3 sequence is 15 residues long. The trim removed 5 bases at V and 3 bases at J, leaving 3 bases unmatched. CDR1 and CDR2 (germline): ENHRY, SYGVKD. CDR3 sequence reads: CAISLGQGATDTQYF. The CDR3 nucleotides read TGTGCCATCAGTCTGGGACAGGGGGCAACAGATACGCAGTATTTT.

This clonotype was detected many times. Here the CDR3 reads CASSPSRSGNTIYF. The DNA of the CDR3 is TGTGCCAGCAGCCCGTCAAGGTCTGGAAACACCATATATTTT. The V call is TRBV3-1, the J call TRBJ1-3; no clear D gene. Germline CDR1 is LGHDT and CDR2 is YNNKEL (reference sequence). V lost 4 bases and J lost 1, with 8 bases in between. The CDR3 is made up of 14 amino acids.

The rearrangement links TRBV4-1 to TRBJ1-1; D is uncertain. The CDR3 extends over 17 amino acids. CDR1 and CDR2 (germline): MGHRA, YSYEKL. V dropped 1 base and J dropped 3 bases, with 18 bases sitting between them. Written as DNA, the CDR3 is TGCGCCAGCAGCCAAGTATTCGGCAGGCCGGCAGACACTGAAGCTTTCTTT. Its translation: CASSQVFGRPADTEAFF.

This clonotype was counted at least ten times. The rearrangement uses TRBV12-3 or TRBV12-4 and TRBJ2-3, with 7 nucleotides matching TRBD2. CDR3 length: 15 residues. Germline trimming cut 6 bases from V and 1 base from J; bases unmatched to any gene: 7. CDR3 nucleotides: TGTGCCAGCAGCCTCCCCCGGGGGGGCACAGATACGCAGTATTTT. This encodes CASSLPRGGTDTQYF.

A note on this clonotype: It may be a read error: a sequence one base away is much more abundant. The chain is built from TRBV6-1 and TRBJ1-4; D is unresolved. CDR3 size: 11 residues. The ends were cut back, 4 bases at V and 3 bases at J, with 0 bases in the middle. Germline-derived CDR1 and CDR2 are MNHNS and SASEGT. This CDR3 reads CASSANEKLFF. The CDR3 coding sequence is TGTGCCAGCAGTGCTAATGAAAAACTGTTTTTT.

This clonotype was detected ten times or more. This chain connects TRBV18 to TRBJ1-1, with D unresolved. Germline CDR1 KGHSH, CDR2 LQKENI. V gave up 3 bases and J gave up 1 base, with 12 bases separating them. The CDR3 length is 15 residues. Here the CDR3 reads CASSPSHLTNTEAFF. CDR3 in DNA: TGTGCCAGCTCACCCTCACACCTAACGAACACTGAAGCTTTCTTT.

To note about this clonotype: It may be a read error: a sequence one base away is much more abundant. The V and J genes are TRBV2 and TRBJ1-2, with D possibly matching TRBD1 (5 bases). Germline lookup yields CDR1 SNHLY and CDR2 FYNNEI. CDR3 length: 19 residues. The CDR3 coding sequence is TGTGCCGGCAGTGATTTTCCTCCAGACGGGACTTCGAAGCTCGGGGGCTACACCTTC. Encoded protein: CAGSDFPPDGTSKLGGYTF.

V and J are TRBV20-1 and TRBJ2-7, with unresolved D. CDR3 length: 11 residues. V was cut by 6 bases and J by 7 bases, with 13 bases left in between. Per the germline V gene, CDR1 is DFQATT and CDR2 is SNEGSKA (reference sequence). CDR3 residues: CSASLTGEQYF. CDR3 in DNA: TGCAGTGCGTCCCTCACTGGGGAGCAGTACTTC.

This clonotype was counted between two and nine times. J is TRBJ1-2 and V is TRBV4-1, with 9 bases matching TRBD1. Germline V lookup: CDR1 MGHRA, CDR2 YSYEKL. This CDR3 has 16 amino acids. The trim removed 1 base at V and 5 bases at J, leaving 8 bases unmatched. The CDR3 loop is CASSQALRDRVYGYTF. The CDR3 bases are TGCGCCAGCAGCCAAGCCCTGCGGGACAGGGTATATGGCTACACCTTC.

This clonotype was seen repeatedly, ten times or more. This chain uses TRBV12-5 with TRBJ1-5; tentatively, D is TRBD1 (6 bases). Germline V gene sequence: CDR1 LGHNT, CDR2 FRNRAP. Trimming shortened V by 3 bases and J by 4 bases, and 13 bases separated the two germline ends. The length of the CDR3 is 15 residues. The CDR3, as DNA: TGTGCTAGTGGTTTCGGTGGACAGATGAATCAGCCCCAGCATTTT. Translation: CASGFGGQMNQPQHF.

The V call is TRBV6-1, the J call TRBJ2-5; TRBD1 matches 10 bases. There are 14 residues in the CDR3. The germline V gene encodes CDR1 MNHNS and CDR2 SASEGT. The junction had 7 bases not matched to a gene; V was cut back by 5 bases and J by 7 bases. Here the CDR3 reads CASSKGTGVGTQYF. CDR3 in DNA: TGTGCCAGCAGTAAAGGGACAGGGGTTGGGACCCAGTACTTC.

This clonotype was detected ten times or more. The rearrangement links TRBV29-1 to TRBJ1-1, with D perhaps matching TRBD1 (5 bases). V was pared by 6 bases and J by 6 bases, with 17 bases between. The CDR3 contains 13 residues. Germline CDR1 reads SQVTM; CDR2 reads ANQGSEA. CDR3 sequence: CSVEVGGGSEAFF. CDR3 DNA sequence: TGCAGCGTCGAGGTTGGGGGGGGTTCTGAAGCTTTCTTT.

CDR3 bases: TGCAGCGTCGACAGCTCTGGGGCCAACGTCCTGACTTTC. Translated, it gives CSVDSSGANVLTF. The chain recombines TRBV29-1 with TRBJ2-6; D might be TRBD1 (5 bases). CDR1 is SQVTM, CDR2 ANQGSEA, per germline. V lost 6 bases and J 0 bases, leaving 6 bases between the germline ends. There are 13 residues in the CDR3. The full variable domain, its missing parts supplied by reference TRBV29-1 and TRBJ2-6, is SAVISQKPSRDICQRGTSLTIQCQVDSQVTMMFWYRQQPGQSLTLIATANQGSEATYESGFVIDKFPISRPNLTFSTLTVSNMSPEDSSIYLCSVDSSGANVLTFGAGSRLTVL.

As concerns this clonotype: At one end the junction does not follow the germline gene, possibly because of a read error. The V and J genes are TRBV12-3 or TRBV12-4 and TRBJ2-2; D possibly corresponds to TRBD1 (7 bases). The length of the CDR3 is 17 residues. The CDR3 reads CASSLSRGVVRSGELFF. Written as DNA, the CDR3 is TGCGCCAGCAGTTTAAGCAGGGGGGTAGTTAGGTCCGGGGAGCTGTTTTTT.

The sample holds many counts of this clonotype. The chain couples TRBV5-1 to TRBJ1-5; 10 bases map to TRBD1. Germline V lookup: CDR1 SGHRS, CDR2 YFSETQ. V shed 4 bases and J 4 bases; nucleotides not matched to a gene: 11. This CDR3 is built from 17 residues. In DNA, the CDR3 is TGCGCCAGCAGCCCGGGAGTGGGGACAGGGGAAAATCAGCCCCAGCATTTT. This translates into CASSPGVGTGENQPQHF.

This clonotype was seen at least ten times. This chain joins TRBV6-5 and TRBJ1-1; D is ambiguous. This CDR3 comprises 15 residues. The germline V gene has CDR1 MNHEY and CDR2 SVGAGI. Trimming stripped 2 bases from V and 0 bases from J, with 10 bases between. The CDR3 DNA follows: TGTGCCAGCAGTTACCGCGGGCAGATGAACACTGAAGCTTTCTTT. This codes for CASSYRGQMNTEAFF.

This chain joins TRBV5-1 and TRBJ1-5; 7 bases agree with TRBD1. The trim removed 2 bases at V and 6 bases at J, leaving 8 bases unmatched. Germline loops: CDR1 SGHRS, CDR2 YFSETQ. This CDR3 comprises 15 residues. The CDR3 DNA reads TGCGCCAGCAGCTTTCAGGGGGGGGTCGGTCAGCCCCAGCATTTT. This codes for CASSFQGGVGQPQHF. The full variable domain, in which reference TRBV5-1 and TRBJ1-5 provide the parts outside the CDR3, is KAGVTQTPRYLIKTRGQQVTLSCSPISGHRSVSWYQQTPGQGLQFLFEYFSETQRNKGNFPGRFSGRQFSNSRSEMNVSTLELGDSALYLCASSFQGGVGQPQHFGDGTRLSIL.

The V call is TRBV20-1, the J call TRBJ1-4; no definite D call. The CDR3 extends over 18 amino acids. Deletions cut 0 bases from V and 4 bases from J, with 21 bases between. The V gene's germline CDR1 is DFQATT and CDR2 SNEGSKA (reference sequence). The CDR3 loop is CSARDGTREPGHNEKLFF. The CDR3 DNA reads TGCAGTGCTAGAGATGGTACCAGAGAACCCGGTCATAATGAAAAACTGTTTTTT.

This clonotype was seen only a few times. One end of the junction does not line up with germline, which may come from a read error. J is TRBJ1-1 and V is TRBV18; TRBD1 might be the D (6 bases). Looked up from germline, CDR1 is KGHSH and CDR2 is LQKENI. The CDR3 totals 16 residues. CDR3 sequence reads: CASSSPVGHMNTEAFF. The CDR3 coding sequence is TGTGCCAGCTCATCACCGGTGGGACACATGAACACTGAAGCTTTCTTT.

The CDR3 DNA reads TGTGCCAGCAGCCCGAGCCCCGGGACAGGGGCGGGCGAGCAGTACTTC. Its translation is CASSPSPGTGAGEQYF. This chain links TRBV7-9 with TRBJ2-7; 10 nucleotides match TRBD1. CDR1 and CDR2 from the germline V gene are SEHNR and FQNEAQ (reference sequence). This CDR3 region has 16 residues. V dropped 5 bases and J dropped 6; count of bases not matched to a gene: 13.

This clonotype has just a few counts. V gene TRBV7-3 combines with J gene TRBJ2-5; D call uncertain. The CDR3 totals 14 residues. CDR1 and CDR2 from the germline V gene are SGHTA and FQGTGA. V lost 0 bases, J lost 0 bases, and 5 bases lay in between. The CDR3, as DNA: TGTGCCAGCAGCTTAACACCCGACCAAGAGACCCAGTACTTC. The encoded protein is CASSLTPDQETQYF.

This clonotype appeared a few times. As DNA, the CDR3 is TGCGCCAGCAGCCGGGACAGGGGATCCACTGAAGCTTTCTTT. It translates to CASSRDRGSTEAFF. This chain connects TRBV4-1 to TRBJ1-1, with 10 bases matching TRBD1. V gave up 4 bases and J gave up 4 bases; unmatched junction bases: 3. The CDR3 has 14 residues. Per the germline V gene, CDR1 is MGHRA and CDR2 is YSYEKL.

This clonotype was seen ten or more times. V and J are TRBV2 and TRBJ2-5, with D perhaps TRBD1 or TRBD2 (6 bases each). Per the germline V gene, CDR1 is SNHLY and CDR2 is FYNNEI. Trimming removed 5 bases from V and 2 bases from J, with 12 bases in between. CDR3 length: 14 residues. The CDR3 spells CASSRRGTQETQYF. The DNA for the CDR3 is TGTGCCAGCAGTCGGAGGGGGACGCAAGAGACCCAGTACTTC.

This clonotype was detected ten times or more. This chain joins TRBV7-8 and TRBJ2-4; D perhaps matches TRBD2 (5 bases). Germline V lookup: CDR1 SGHVS, CDR2 FQNEAQ. The length of the CDR3 is 18 residues. Between the trimmed V and J ends, which lost 5 bases and 3 bases, there was a span of 23 bases. The CDR3 sequence: CASSPLGAPPTNKNIQYF. CDR3 DNA sequence: TGTGCCAGCAGCCCATTGGGAGCTCCTCCGACCAACAAAAACATTCAGTACTTC.

In this sample, this clonotype turned up many times. CDR3 DNA sequence: TGTGCCAGCAGCTTGGGTCAGCCCCCAGAGACCCAGTACTTC. Protein sequence: CASSLGQPPETQYF. V is TRBV5-6 and J is TRBJ2-5; no firm D call. The V and J ends lost 0 bases and 4 bases respectively, with 10 bases between them. Germline V gene lookup returns CDR1 SGHDT and CDR2 YYEEEE. There are 14 residues in the CDR3. The whole variable domain, remainder taken from reference TRBV5-6 and TRBJ2-5, is DAGVTQSPTHLIKTRGQQVTLRCSPKSGHDTVSWYQQALGQGPQFIFQYYEEEERQRGNFPDRFSGHQFPNYSSELNVNALLLGDSALYLCASSLGQPPETQYFGPGTRLLVL.

This clonotype was seen only a few times. The chain joins TRBV27 to TRBJ2-7, with D uncertain. The germline CDR1 and CDR2 sequences are MNHEY and SMNVEV (reference sequence). The CDR3 spans 16 residues. With 0 bases removed from V and 4 bases from J, the gap between germline ends came to 16 bases. The CDR3 bases are TGTGCCAGCAGTTTATCGACGCCCGGTCGGATTTACGAGCAGTACTTC. Protein product: CASSLSTPGRIYEQYF.

This clonotype was recorded a few times. The J gene is TRBJ1-1, the V gene TRBV12-3 or TRBV12-4; D gene uncertain. V dropped 2 bases and J dropped 4 bases, with 14 bases sitting between them. The CDR3 covers 15 residues. CDR3 in DNA: TGTGCCAGCAGTTTACTATTCGAAATTGCCACTGAAGCTTTCTTT. It specifies CASSLLFEIATEAFF.